This entry lists 2 T cell receptor beta chains sequenced from one sample in a study of beta chain features in type 1 diabetes. Reverse transcription of all isolated RNA meant that expressed TCRB transcripts were sequenced. Sequencing was performed with immunoSEQ multiplex PCR; in TCRdb, only in-frame clones are kept and a portion is missing. The profile covers fewer than 900,000 clones, with roughly 15% appearing a single time and 0.023% taken by the ten largest. Sequencing used naive CD4+ T cells from blood. The receptors were gathered from a woman aged 18-29 years in good health.

This clone came up a few times. Other DNA variants within this sample encode the same CDR3. The chain combines TRBV4-3 with TRBJ1-2; a weak D match, TRBD1 (6 bases). This CDR3 spans 14 amino acids. Trimming shortened V by 0 bases and J by 1 base, and 6 bases separated the two germline ends. Germline V gene lookup returns CDR1 LGHNA and CDR2 YSLEER. CDR3 loop: CASSQDRGNYGYTF. The CDR3 nucleotides read TGCGCCAGCAGCCAAGACAGGGGTAACTATGGCTACACCTTC.

The chain links TRBV7-9 to TRBJ1-1, with TRBD1 identical over 11 bases. CDR1 is SEHNR, CDR2 FQNEAQ, per germline (reference sequence). V dropped 5 bases and J dropped 3; count of bases not matched to a gene: 14. The CDR3 contains 18 residues. The CDR3 loop reads CASSLGTWTGGEYTEAFF. As DNA, the CDR3 is TGTGCCAGCAGCCTAGGAACCTGGACAGGGGGCGAGTACACTGAAGCTTTCTTT.